The 22 T cell receptor beta chains reported below all come from one sample, sequenced in a study of cytomegalovirus exposure and HLA in healthy donors. PCR amplification relied on 60 Vbeta primers (plus 13 Jbeta primers). TCRdb's copy holds only in-frame clones and misses some; the assay was immunoSEQ multiplex PCR. This sample has approximately 170,000 clones; roughly 76% occur once, and the top ten carry 1.5% to 2%. Sequenced input: PBMCs. Source of these receptors: a human donor in good health.

This clone came up a few times. The V gene is TRBV10-3, the J gene TRBJ1-2; D is undetermined. Germline loops: CDR1 ENHRY, CDR2 SYGVKD. Trimming removed 3 bases from V and 5 bases from J, with 10 bases in between. The CDR3 has 13 residues. CDR3 sequence (DNA): TGTGCCATCAGTGAACTACCTGCGTATGGCTACACCTTC. Its translation is CAISELPAYGYTF.

The rearrangement uses TRBV2 and TRBJ2-3; the D is unclear. Germline V gives CDR1 SNHLY, CDR2 FYNNEI. The CDR3 spans 13 residues. The germline V and J ends were trimmed by 7 bases and 4 bases, with 12 bases remaining between them. CDR3 bases: TGTGCCAGCATTTCAGTAATCCCAGATACGCAGTATTTT. Its translation is CASISVIPDTQYF.

The V call is TRBV4-3, the J call TRBJ2-4; 7 bases agree with TRBD1. V lost 4 bases, J lost 0 bases, and 15 bases stayed unmatched. CDR3 length: 19 amino acids. CDR1 and CDR2 from the germline V gene are LGHNA and YSLEER. The CDR3 DNA follows: TGCGCCAGCAGCCCAGACAGGGCCACGCCGTACTTAGCCAAAAACATTCAGTACTTC. Translated: CASSPDRATPYLAKNIQYF.

The chain couples TRBV4-3 to TRBJ2-7; no definite D call. The CDR3 runs to 13 residues. CDR1 and CDR2 (germline): LGHNA, YSLEER. The ends were cut back, 0 bases at V and 3 bases at J, with 6 bases in the middle. The CDR3 DNA reads TGCGCCAGCAGCCAAGAAATCCACTACGAGCAGTACTTC. Amino acid sequence: CASSQEIHYEQYF.

The gene calls are TRBV25-1 and TRBJ2-7; 7 nucleotides agree with TRBD1. V lost 4 bases, J lost 4 bases, and 7 bases stayed unmatched. Germline V gives CDR1 MGHDK, CDR2 SYGVNS. The CDR3 contains 14 residues. Here the CDR3 DNA reads TGTGCCAGCAGTGGTCCGGGACAGACGTACGAGCAGTACTTC. Residues: CASSGPGQTYEQYF.

This chain uses TRBV13 with TRBJ2-7; maybe TRBD1 (6 bases). The CDR3 extends over 13 amino acids. V lost 7 bases to trimming and J lost 3 bases, with 13 bases between them. Germline V gene sequence: CDR1 PRHDT, CDR2 FYEKMQ (reference sequence). The CDR3 nucleotides read TGTGCCAGCACCCATGGACAGAACTACGAGCAGTACTTC. Translation: CASTHGQNYEQYF.

The V and J genes are TRBV5-6 and TRBJ2-7; unclear D gene. V was clipped by 0 bases and J by 2 bases, with 6 bases between them. The V gene's germline CDR1 is SGHDT and CDR2 YYEEEE. The CDR3 consists of 13 residues. The CDR3 spells CASSLGRTYEQYF. CDR3 DNA sequence: TGTGCCAGCAGCTTGGGCAGGACCTACGAGCAGTACTTC.

V usage is TRBV19 and J usage is TRBJ2-2; D remains ambiguous. The CDR3 is 14 amino acids. V gave up 5 bases and J gave up 4 bases, with 11 bases separating them. Germline V gene sequence: CDR1 LNHDA, CDR2 SQIVND (reference sequence). CDR3 DNA sequence: TGTGCCAGTAGTCCCAGACAAACCACCGGGGAGCTGTTTTTT. Its translation: CASSPRQTTGELFF.

The chain employs TRBV5-4 and TRBJ2-7; 12 bases agree with TRBD2. With 4 bases clipped from V and 12 bases from J, the junction kept 17 bases outside the gene matches. The CDR3 is 16 amino acids. CDR1 and CDR2 from the germline V gene are SGHNT and YYREEE (reference sequence). This chain's CDR3 is CASSPTPLAGGRAGYF. CDR3 coding DNA: TGTGCCAGCAGCCCGACCCCACTAGCGGGGGGAAGGGCGGGGTACTTC.

The chain uses TRBV19 and TRBJ1-6, with 9 bases lining up with TRBD1. The ends lost 6 bases at V and 0 bases at J; junction bases unmatched: 6. Looked up from germline, CDR1 is LNHDA and CDR2 is SQIVND (reference sequence). The length of the CDR3 is 17 residues. The CDR3 sequence: CASRRDRAPSYNSPLHF. CDR3 in DNA: TGTGCCAGTAGACGGGACAGGGCTCCCTCCTATAATTCACCCCTCCACTTT.

The sample holds one count of this clone. This CDR3 is also generated by other DNA sequences in the sample. The chain carries TRBV5-1 and TRBJ1-6; 7 bases fit TRBD1. V dropped 4 bases and J dropped 8; count of bases not matched to a gene: 3. Germline-derived CDR1 and CDR2 are SGHRS and YFSETQ. This CDR3 has 13 residues. CDR3 sequence (DNA): TGCGCCAGCAGCCCTACAGGGGATTCACCCCTCCACTTT. The encoded protein is CASSPTGDSPLHF.

The J gene is TRBJ1-1, the V gene TRBV11-2; no definite D call. V was shortened by 2 bases and J by 11 bases, with 15 bases between the two germline ends. CDR1 and CDR2 from the germline V gene are SGHAT and FQNNGV. This CDR3 region has 13 residues. The CDR3 loop reads CASSLNPTAPAFF. The CDR3 DNA reads as TGTGCCAGCAGCTTAAATCCCACAGCTCCGGCTTTCTTT.

J is TRBJ2-1 and V is TRBV27, with 13 bases fitting TRBD2. CDR1 and CDR2 from the germline V gene are MNHEY and SMNVEV (reference sequence). The length of the CDR3 is 14 residues. With V trimmed by 3 bases and J by 7 bases, 0 bases remained unmatched. CDR3 residues: CASSLGLAGNEQFF. CDR3 DNA: TGTGCCAGCAGTTTGGGACTAGCGGGGAATGAGCAGTTCTTC.

The CDR3 region has the DNA TGTGCCAGTAGTAGGGACAGTCAGCCCCAGCATTTT. It is translated as CASSRDSQPQHF. V gene TRBV19 combines with J gene TRBJ1-5; the match to TRBD1 covers 7 bases. V lost 4 bases to trimming and J lost 6 bases; unmatched junction nucleotides: 0. Germline V gene lookup returns CDR1 LNHDA and CDR2 SQIVND (reference sequence). This CDR3 has 12 amino acids.

The chain is built from TRBV7-9 and TRBJ1-2; D gene unclear. The V end lost 3 bases, the J end lost 3 bases, and 11 bases lay between the germline ends. Germline V gene data show CDR1 as SEHNR and CDR2 as FQNEAQ (reference sequence). The CDR3 covers 14 residues. CDR3 sequence: CASSFGGPDYGYTF. CDR3 sequence (DNA): TGTGCCAGCAGCTTCGGAGGGCCTGACTATGGCTACACCTTC.

CDR3 residues: CASSETGGFSPLHF. Written as DNA, the CDR3 is TGTGCCAGTAGTGAGACAGGGGGTTTTTCACCCCTCCACTTT. The chain links TRBV19 to TRBJ1-6, with TRBD1 matching 9 bases. The CDR3 length is 14 residues. Germline V gene data show CDR1 as LNHDA and CDR2 as SQIVND (reference sequence). V shed 5 bases, J shed 9 bases, and the junction held 5 bases outside the gene matches.

The chain is built from TRBV7-8 and TRBJ1-2; 11 positions agree with TRBD1. CDR1 is SGHVS and CDR2 is FQNEAQ in the germline V gene. CDR3 length: 15 amino acids. With 4 bases clipped from V and 5 bases from J, the junction kept 6 bases outside the gene matches. The CDR3 DNA reads as TGTGCCAGCAGCTCTTCCCGGGACAGGGGGTATGGCTACACCTTC. Translating it yields CASSSSRDRGYGYTF. Complete variable domain (other parts from reference TRBV7-8 and TRBJ1-2): GAGVSQSPRYKVAKRGQDVALRCDPISGHVSLFWYQQALGQGPEFLTYFQNEAQLDKSGLPSDRFFAERPEGSVSTLKIQRTQQEDSAVYLCASSSSRDRGYGYTFGSGTRLTVV.

The table lists this clone with a few counts. This sequence joins TRBV4-1 and TRBJ1-1; 10 positions match TRBD1. The CDR3 is made up of 16 amino acids. The V segment lost 4 bases and the J segment 5 bases; nucleotides outside the gene matches: 10. Germline assignment: CDR1 MGHRA and CDR2 YSYEKL. The CDR3 DNA reads as TGCGCCAGCAGCCCGGGGGGGGACAGGGGTAAGACTGAAGCTTTCTTT. It encodes CASSPGGDRGKTEAFF.

The CDR3 region has the DNA TGCGCCAGCAGCTTGGACACCAATGAGCAGTTCTTC. It specifies CASSLDTNEQFF. This chain uses TRBV5-1 with TRBJ2-1; D not certain. CDR1 is SGHRS and CDR2 is YFSETQ in the germline V gene. This CDR3 comprises 12 residues. Trimming left V 0 bases short and J 6 bases short, with 4 bases between.

A single count supports this clone. The chain is built from TRBV4-3 and TRBJ1-5, with 7 bases identical to TRBD1. This CDR3 spans 15 amino acids. V shed 4 bases and J 4 bases; nucleotides not matched to a gene: 7. Germline V gene sequence: CDR1 LGHNA, CDR2 YSLEER. The DNA of the CDR3 is TGCGCCAGCAGCCTTTACCGGGACAGTAATCAGCCCCAGCATTTT. It is translated as CASSLYRDSNQPQHF.

This chain links TRBV7-8 with TRBJ2-7; 9 bases line up with TRBD1. This CDR3 spans 13 amino acids. Trimming at V came to 4 bases and at J to 4 bases, leaving 2 bases not matched to a gene. Germline V CDR1 and CDR2: SGHVS, FQNEAQ. The DNA of the CDR3 is TGTGCCAGCAGCTGGGACAGGGTATACGAGCAGTACTTC. Its protein is CASSWDRVYEQYF.

The J gene is TRBJ1-5, the V gene TRBV6-5; 9 nucleotides match TRBD1. The germline V gene has CDR1 MNHEY and CDR2 SVGAGI. CDR3 size: 15 residues. The V segment lost 4 bases and the J segment 6 bases; nucleotides outside the gene matches: 7. The CDR3 sequence is CASSLSGTGLQPQHF. The CDR3 DNA reads TGTGCCAGCAGTTTATCCGGGACAGGGCTTCAGCCCCAGCATTTT.